This T cell receptor (beta chain) was observed in a study of T cells after yellow fever vaccination. Comment on this clonotype: Its antigen is unidentified.

General study results and limits: The secondary response was weaker but peaked faster, day 5 versus 15. The booster response re-showed most primary clones: 96% CD4, approximately 86% CD8. From the bulk population, abundant clonotypes could contaminate and appear within FACS-sorted repertoires.

Synthesis of TCR cDNA relied on 5'RACE template switching, which attached a universal primer site and UMIs. A single record per CDR3 protein comes from TCRdb applying MiXCR to the 5' RACE reads. The sample consists of about 350,000 distinct CDR3 sequences, 8.1% of them appearing once. V was trimmed by 5 bases and J by 5 bases, leaving 32 bases between them. This CDR3 contains 20 residues. Sample: PBMCs, taken around 45 days after the first yellow fever vaccination. The chain recombines TRBV12-3 or TRBV12-4 with TRBJ2-3, with D possibly called TRBD1 or TRBD2 (5 bases each). The clonotype originates from a man younger than 35 who received the YFV17D yellow fever vaccine. The CDR3 region has the DNA TGTGCCAGCAGTCTCCTGTCCTCTCGATCGGGGCCGCTGGGGGTAGATACGCAGTATTTT. Its translation is CASSLLSSRSGPLGVDTQYF.